This entry lists 20 T cell receptor beta chains sequenced from one sample in a study of cytomegalovirus exposure and HLA in healthy donors. The PCR had 60 Vbeta and 13 Jbeta primers. Profiled with immunoSEQ multiplex PCR; TCRdb holds only in-frame clones, not every one. The table shows 90,000 to 120,000 clones, with roughly 83% occurring only once. The specimen sequenced was PBMCs. These receptor sequences come from a female donor in good health and CMV-seropositive.

This clone appeared a single time. The rearrangement joins TRBV6-4 to TRBJ2-3; D is uncertain. V lost 2 bases, J lost 6 bases, and 12 bases lay in between. The CDR3 runs 14 residues. Germline-derived CDR1 and CDR2 are MRHNA and SNTAGT. CDR3 coding DNA: TGTGCCAGCAGTGACGATCTAGGTCCGGATACGCAGTATTTT. Translating gives CASSDDLGPDTQYF.

V usage is TRBV19 and J usage is TRBJ1-2; a possible D gene is TRBD1 (6 bases). Germline CDR1 LNHDA, CDR2 SQIVND (reference sequence). CDR3 length: 14 amino acids. Trimming took 7 bases from V and 0 from J, leaving 12 bases between them. The CDR3 DNA follows: TGTGCCAGTAAGCCGACAGGTACTAACTATGGCTACACCTTC. This translates into CASKPTGTNYGYTF. The full variable domain, its missing parts supplied by reference TRBV19 and TRBJ1-2, is DGGITQSPKYLFRKEGQNVTLSCEQNLNHDAMYWYRQDPGQGLRLIYYSQIVNDFQKGDIAEGYSVSREKKESFPLTVTSAQKNPTAFYLCASKPTGTNYGYTFGSGTRLTVV.

The gene calls are TRBV7-9 and TRBJ1-6; D is perhaps TRBD1 (6 bases). With 1 base removed from V and 10 bases from J, the gap between germline ends came to 11 bases. This CDR3 comprises 14 residues. The germline V gene encodes CDR1 SEHNR and CDR2 FQNEAQ (reference sequence). The CDR3 loop reads CASSLGQGISPLHF. In DNA form, the CDR3 reads TGTGCCAGCAGCTTAGGCCAGGGGATCTCACCCCTCCACTTT.

This clone was counted only a few times. The V gene is TRBV19, the J gene TRBJ1-2, with D possibly matching TRBD1 (6 bases). V dropped 6 bases and J dropped 7 bases, with 15 bases sitting between them. Germline CDR1 LNHDA, CDR2 SQIVND (reference sequence). CDR3 length: 13 amino acids. In DNA, the CDR3 is TGTGCCAGTAGGGACTCAGGGGTGCTTGGCTACACCTTC. Its protein is CASRDSGVLGYTF.

V usage is TRBV5-1 and J usage is TRBJ2-5; D unresolved. CDR1 is SGHRS, CDR2 YFSETQ, per germline. Trimming left V 0 bases short and J 5 bases short, with 8 bases between. The CDR3 extends over 13 amino acids. CDR3 DNA sequence: TGCGCCAGCAGCTTGGGCCAGTTGGAGACCCAGTACTTC. It specifies CASSLGQLETQYF.

The chain employs TRBV5-1 and TRBJ1-6, with D perhaps TRBD1 (6 bases). V lost 7 bases and J 10 bases, leaving 15 bases between the germline ends. The CDR3 is 13 residues long. Germline CDR1 SGHRS, CDR2 YFSETQ. CDR3 coding DNA: TGCGCCAGCGCACAAACTCAGGGGTCACCCCTCCACTTT. Its protein product is CASAQTQGSPLHF.

The chain recombines TRBV7-2 with TRBJ1-2, with TRBD1 matching over 9 bases. Germline values: CDR1 SGHTA, CDR2 FQGNSA. With 8 bases clipped from V and 5 bases from J, the junction kept 0 bases outside the gene matches. This CDR3 spans 11 amino acids. Here the CDR3 DNA reads TGTGCCAGCGGACAGGGGTATGGCTACACCTTC. Protein product: CASGQGYGYTF.

This sequence joins TRBV7-2 and TRBJ2-2, with 8 bases identical to TRBD1. In germline, CDR1 is SGHTA, CDR2 FQGNSA. The J segment lost 7 bases and the V segment lost 5 bases, leaving 12 bases of the junction unmatched. The CDR3 is made up of 16 amino acids. This CDR3 reads CASSTRTGTSSGELFF. The CDR3 DNA reads as TGTGCCAGCAGCACCCGGACAGGGACCTCAAGCGGGGAGCTGTTTTTT.

The V and J genes are TRBV2 and TRBJ1-3, with a possible D match to TRBD1 (6 bases). Germline lookup yields CDR1 SNHLY and CDR2 FYNNEI. This CDR3 is built from 15 residues. V gave up 6 bases and J gave up 0 bases, with 12 bases separating them. CDR3 protein: CASRDRQSSGNTIYF. CDR3 DNA sequence: TGTGCCAGCAGGGACAGACAGTCCTCTGGAAACACCATATATTTT.

The J gene is TRBJ2-1, the V gene TRBV27, with D maybe TRBD1 (6 bases). The length of the CDR3 is 15 residues. CDR1 and CDR2 (germline): MNHEY, SMNVEV (reference sequence). V lost 5 bases and J 6 bases, leaving 17 bases between the germline ends. The DNA for the CDR3 is TGTGCCAGCAGTCCGAACCGACAAGGGGGCAATGAGCAGTTCTTC. Translated, it gives CASSPNRQGGNEQFF.

The chain is built from TRBV5-5 and TRBJ2-7, with 8 bases matching TRBD1. The germline gives CDR1 SGHKS, CDR2 YYEKEE (reference sequence). With 4 bases clipped from V and 2 bases from J, the junction kept 17 bases outside the gene matches. The CDR3 is 18 amino acids. CDR3 loop: CASSPKFSDRVVPYEQYF. The CDR3 nucleotides are TGTGCCAGCAGCCCCAAATTTTCGGACAGGGTAGTTCCCTACGAGCAGTACTTC.

This chain connects TRBV5-1 to TRBJ1-2, with 7 bases fitting TRBD1. The CDR3 extends over 14 amino acids. Per the germline V gene, CDR1 is SGHRS and CDR2 is YFSETQ. With 0 bases clipped from V and 4 bases from J, the junction kept 3 bases outside the gene matches. The CDR3 DNA follows: TGCGCCAGCAGCTTGGACAGGGGTATCTATGGCTACACCTTC. It yields the protein CASSLDRGIYGYTF. Filled out from reference TRBV5-1 and TRBJ1-2, the complete variable domain reads KAGVTQTPRYLIKTRGQQVTLSCSPISGHRSVSWYQQTPGQGLQFLFEYFSETQRNKGNFPGRFSGRQFSNSRSEMNVSTLELGDSALYLCASSLDRGIYGYTFGSGTRLTVV.

The V and J genes are TRBV7-8 and TRBJ2-7; 7 nucleotides agree with TRBD1. The CDR3 is 14 residues long. The V segment lost 2 bases and the J segment 7 bases; nucleotides outside the gene matches: 8. Looked up from germline, CDR1 is SGHVS and CDR2 is FQNEAQ. The CDR3 here is CASSLPTGEGEQYF. The CDR3 DNA reads as TGTGCCAGCAGCTTACCTACAGGGGAAGGGGAGCAGTACTTC.

This chain connects TRBV6-5 to TRBJ1-2, with a possible D match to TRBD1 (6 bases). This CDR3 region has 15 residues. V lost 5 bases and J lost 5, with 18 bases in between. Germline assignment: CDR1 MNHEY and CDR2 SVGAGI. Here the CDR3 DNA reads TGTGCCAGCAGTGGGTCCGGGACACCCAAGTATGGCTACACCTTC. Translation: CASSGSGTPKYGYTF.

The chain has TRBV27 and TRBJ2-1, with D possibly being TRBD2 (5 bases). Germline CDR1 reads MNHEY; CDR2 reads SMNVEV (reference sequence). V lost 3 bases and J lost 9, with 6 bases in between. CDR3 length equals 11 residues. As DNA, the CDR3 is TGTGCCAGCAGTTTTCGGGGTGAGCAGTTCTTC. Amino acids: CASSFRGEQFF.

V and J are TRBV11-2 and TRBJ1-2, with no clear D. Trimming removed 3 bases at V and 3 bases at J, with 8 bases between. This CDR3 comprises 13 residues. Germline V gives CDR1 SGHAT, CDR2 FQNNGV. The CDR3 loop is CASSFASYYGYTF. The CDR3 DNA is TGTGCCAGCAGCTTCGCGTCGTACTATGGCTACACCTTC.

J is TRBJ2-3 and V is TRBV30; possible D gene TRBD2, 5 bases. Germline assignment: CDR1 GTSNPN and CDR2 SVGIG (reference sequence). V lost 0 bases to trimming and J lost 1 base, with 8 bases between them. The CDR3 has 14 residues. Here the CDR3 reads CAWSVRGRTDTQYF. In DNA form, the CDR3 reads TGTGCCTGGAGTGTGAGAGGGCGCACAGATACGCAGTATTTT.

This clone appeared a few times. The rearrangement links TRBV5-1 to TRBJ1-4; 7 bases are shared with TRBD1. CDR3 length equals 15 residues. The V and J ends lost 4 bases and 5 bases, in that order; junction bases with no gene match: 8. Germline V lookup: CDR1 SGHRS, CDR2 YFSETQ. DNA for the CDR3: TGCGCCAGCAGCCGGGAGGGACAGCCCAATGAAAAACTGTTTTTT. Translation gives CASSREGQPNEKLFF.

This chain connects TRBV6-6 to TRBJ1-2, with D uncertain. Germline CDR1 and CDR2: MNHNY and SVGAGI (reference sequence). This CDR3 has 15 amino acids. V was cut by 0 bases and J by 5 bases, with 13 bases left in between. The CDR3 sequence is CASSYSGGRGYGYTF. CDR3 DNA sequence: TGTGCCAGCAGTTACTCTGGAGGTCGCGGGTATGGCTACACCTTC.

This clone appeared a single time. This CDR3 reads CASREGQVNQPQHF. The CDR3 DNA reads TGCGCCAGCAGGGAAGGACAGGTCAATCAGCCCCAGCATTTT. The V call is TRBV10-2, the J call TRBJ1-5; 7 bases fit TRBD1. Losses at the gene ends were 6 bases for V and 3 bases for J; bases not matched to a gene: 5. The CDR3 is made up of 14 amino acids. Germline CDR1 and CDR2: WSHSY and SAAADI.